This TCR beta chain was recovered during a study of cytomegalovirus exposure and HLA in healthy donors. Study summary: A prior analysis found 100 million to 140 million unique TCR beta sequences from around 200 million T cells. General observations from the study: Highly shared sequence variants in one cluster were likely a sequencing artifact. DRB1 had the most TCR associations and HLA-C the fewest, a later analysis found, with rates varying by HLA locus.

The CDR3 totals 16 residues. Trimming cost V 5 bases and J 0 bases, with 17 bases left between them. Per germline, CDR1 SEHNR and CDR2 FQNEAQ (reference sequence). For this clone: Its cognate antigen is unknown.

Samples came from healthy bone marrow donors. Vbeta (60) and Jbeta (13) primers were used in the PCR. Clones were sequenced by immunoSEQ multiplex PCR, and TCRdb holds only the in-frame ones, with some missing. The table includes 80,000 to 130,000 clones, roughly 88% detected once. The genes are TRBV7-9 and TRBJ2-7; maybe TRBD1 (6 bases). The origin of this receptor is a woman aged 18-29 years in good health and CMV-seronegative. Sequencing input: PBMCs. The CDR3 loop is CASSPTRTEPSYEQYF. CDR3 DNA sequence: TGTGCCAGCAGCCCGACAAGGACAGAGCCCTCCTACGAGCAGTACTTC.